This T cell receptor beta chain was captured in a study of beta chain features in type 1 diabetes. Study-wide results and caveats: cDNA-based reads could over-represent cells with high TCR expression. All four CD4+ subsets from Type 1 diabetes patients carried moderately but significantly shorter TCRB CDR3s.

The CDR3 spans 15 residues. V lost 3 bases and J lost 0; bases outside the gene matches: 4. Germline values: CDR1 MDHEN, CDR2 SYDVKM. This clone was counted a few times. The antigen is unknown. All of the isolated RNA was reverse transcribed, so expressed TCRB transcripts were sequenced. Using immunoSEQ multiplex PCR, the repertoire was profiled, and TCRdb retains in-frame clones only, with some absent. The table shows hundreds of thousands of clones, with around 13% occurring only once. Sequencing was done on a sample of naive CD4+ T cells from blood. The receptor was isolated from a man aged 18-30 years in good health. The rearrangement uses TRBV28 and TRBJ2-7; 8 bases match TRBD2. CDR3 coding DNA: TGTGCCAGCAGTTTCACTAGCGGAAGCTCCTACGAGCAGTACTTC. Residues: CASSFTSGSSYEQYF.